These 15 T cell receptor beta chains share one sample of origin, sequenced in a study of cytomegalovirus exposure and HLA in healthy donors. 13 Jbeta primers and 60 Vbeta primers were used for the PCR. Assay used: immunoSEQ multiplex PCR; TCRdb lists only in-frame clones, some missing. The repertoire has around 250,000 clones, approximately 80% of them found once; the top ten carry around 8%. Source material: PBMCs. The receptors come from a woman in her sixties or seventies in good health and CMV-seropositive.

CDR3 bases: TGTGCCAGCAGTAGGACTAGCGGAACCTACGAGCAGTACTTC. It yields the protein CASSRTSGTYEQYF. The rearrangement joins TRBV6-5 to TRBJ2-7; 10 bases agree with TRBD2. Germline V gene sequence: CDR1 MNHEY, CDR2 SVGAGI. The V and J ends lost 5 bases and 2 bases, in that order; junction bases with no gene match: 3. The CDR3 is 14 amino acids.

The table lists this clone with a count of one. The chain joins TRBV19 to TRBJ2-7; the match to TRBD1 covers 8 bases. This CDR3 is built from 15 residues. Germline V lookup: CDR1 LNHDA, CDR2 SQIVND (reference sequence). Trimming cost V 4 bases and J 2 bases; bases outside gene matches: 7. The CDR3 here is CASSTSGQATYEQYF. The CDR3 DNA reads TGTGCCAGTAGTACATCGGGACAGGCAACCTACGAGCAGTACTTC.

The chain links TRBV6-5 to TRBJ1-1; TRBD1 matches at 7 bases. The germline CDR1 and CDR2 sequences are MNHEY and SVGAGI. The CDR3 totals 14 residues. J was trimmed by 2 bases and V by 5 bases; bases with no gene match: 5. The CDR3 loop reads CASSLGQVNTEAFF. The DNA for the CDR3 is TGTGCCAGCAGTCTTGGACAGGTAAACACTGAAGCTTTCTTT.

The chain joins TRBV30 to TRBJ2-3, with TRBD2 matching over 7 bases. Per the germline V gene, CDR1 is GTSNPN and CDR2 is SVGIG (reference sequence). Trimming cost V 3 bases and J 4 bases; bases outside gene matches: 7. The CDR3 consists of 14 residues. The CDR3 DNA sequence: TGTGCCTGGAGGTCAGCGGGAAGCGCAGATACGCAGTATTTT. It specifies CAWRSAGSADTQYF.

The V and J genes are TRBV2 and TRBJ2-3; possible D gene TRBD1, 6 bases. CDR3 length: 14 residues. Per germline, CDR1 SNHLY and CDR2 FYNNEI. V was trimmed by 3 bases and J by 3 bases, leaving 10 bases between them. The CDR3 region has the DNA TGTGCCAGCAGTGACACAGGGAGTACAGATACGCAGTATTTT. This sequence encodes CASSDTGSTDTQYF.

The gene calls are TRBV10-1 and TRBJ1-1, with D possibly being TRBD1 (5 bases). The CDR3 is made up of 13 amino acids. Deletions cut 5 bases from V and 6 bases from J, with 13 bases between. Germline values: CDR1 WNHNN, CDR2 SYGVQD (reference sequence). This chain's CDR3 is CASSLLGHSEAFF. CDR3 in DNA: TGCGCCAGCAGTTTATTAGGACACTCTGAAGCTTTCTTT.

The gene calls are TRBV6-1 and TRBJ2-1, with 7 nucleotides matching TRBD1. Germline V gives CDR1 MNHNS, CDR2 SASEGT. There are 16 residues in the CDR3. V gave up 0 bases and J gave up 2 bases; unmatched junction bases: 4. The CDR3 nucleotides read TGTGCCAGCAGTGAAGCCGGGACAGCCGCCTACAATGAGCAGTTCTTC. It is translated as CASSEAGTAAYNEQFF.

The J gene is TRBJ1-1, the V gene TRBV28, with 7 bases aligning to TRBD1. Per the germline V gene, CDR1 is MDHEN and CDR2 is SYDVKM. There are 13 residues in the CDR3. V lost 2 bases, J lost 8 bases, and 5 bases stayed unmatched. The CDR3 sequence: CASSLRDRQEAFF. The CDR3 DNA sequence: TGTGCCAGCAGTTTAAGGGACAGACAGGAAGCTTTCTTT.

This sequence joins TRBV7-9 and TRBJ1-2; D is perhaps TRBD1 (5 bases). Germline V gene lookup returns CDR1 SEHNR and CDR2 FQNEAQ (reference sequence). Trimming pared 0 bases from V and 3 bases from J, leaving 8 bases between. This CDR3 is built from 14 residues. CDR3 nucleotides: TGTGCCAGCAGCTTAGCGGGGGGGGACTATGGCTACACCTTC. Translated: CASSLAGGDYGYTF.

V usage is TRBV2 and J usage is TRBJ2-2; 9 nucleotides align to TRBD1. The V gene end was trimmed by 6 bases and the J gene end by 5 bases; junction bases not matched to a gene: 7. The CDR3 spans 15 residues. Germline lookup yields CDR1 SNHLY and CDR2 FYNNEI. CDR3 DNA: TGTGCCAGCAGGGGGGGACAGGGAATAACCGGGGAGCTGTTTTTT. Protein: CASRGGQGITGELFF.

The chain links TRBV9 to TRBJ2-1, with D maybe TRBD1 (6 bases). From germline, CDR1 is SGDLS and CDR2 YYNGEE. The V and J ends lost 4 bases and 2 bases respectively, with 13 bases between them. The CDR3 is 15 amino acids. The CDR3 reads CASSSEGDTYNEQFF. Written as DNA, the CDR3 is TGTGCCAGCAGCAGCGAGGGGGACACCTACAATGAGCAGTTCTTC.

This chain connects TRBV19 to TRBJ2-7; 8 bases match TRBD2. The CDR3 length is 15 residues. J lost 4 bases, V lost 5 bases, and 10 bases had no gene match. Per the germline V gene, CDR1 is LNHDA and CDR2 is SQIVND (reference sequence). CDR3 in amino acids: CASSLAGGPLYEQYF. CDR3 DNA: TGTGCCAGTAGTCTCGCGGGAGGCCCTTTATACGAGCAGTACTTC.

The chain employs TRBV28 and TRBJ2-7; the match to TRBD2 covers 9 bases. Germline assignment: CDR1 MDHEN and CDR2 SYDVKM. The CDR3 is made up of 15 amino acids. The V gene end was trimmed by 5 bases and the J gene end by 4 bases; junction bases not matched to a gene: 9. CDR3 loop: CASSTSGLAGYEQYF. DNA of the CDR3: TGTGCCAGCAGTACCTCGGGACTAGCAGGTTACGAGCAGTACTTC.

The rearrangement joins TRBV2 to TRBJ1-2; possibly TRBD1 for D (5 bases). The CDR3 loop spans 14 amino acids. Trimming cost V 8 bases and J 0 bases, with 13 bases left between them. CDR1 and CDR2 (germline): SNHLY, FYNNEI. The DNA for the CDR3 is TGTGCCAGCGGGGGGGGGTTTTCTAACTATGGCTACACCTTC. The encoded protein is CASGGGFSNYGYTF.

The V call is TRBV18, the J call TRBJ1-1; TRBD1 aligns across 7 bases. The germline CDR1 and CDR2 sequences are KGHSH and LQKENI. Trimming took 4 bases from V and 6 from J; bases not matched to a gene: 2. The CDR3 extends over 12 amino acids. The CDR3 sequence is CASSLGQAEAFF. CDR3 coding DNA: TGTGCCAGCTCACTCGGACAGGCTGAAGCTTTCTTT.